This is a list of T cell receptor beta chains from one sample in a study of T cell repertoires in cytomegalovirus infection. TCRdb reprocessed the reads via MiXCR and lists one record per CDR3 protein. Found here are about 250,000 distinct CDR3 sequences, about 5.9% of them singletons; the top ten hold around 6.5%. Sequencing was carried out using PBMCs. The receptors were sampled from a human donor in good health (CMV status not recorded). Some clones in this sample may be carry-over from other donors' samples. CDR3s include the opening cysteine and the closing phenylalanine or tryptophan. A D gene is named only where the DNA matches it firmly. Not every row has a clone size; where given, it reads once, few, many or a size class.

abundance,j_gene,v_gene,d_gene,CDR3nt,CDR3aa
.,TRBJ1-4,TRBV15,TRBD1,TGTGCCACCAGCAGAGTGAGGGACAGGGTAGGAGAAAAACTGTTTTTT,CATSRVRDRVGEKLFF
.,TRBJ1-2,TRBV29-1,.,TGCAGCGTTGAAGTCCCAGGGCGCGTTTATGGCTACACCTTC,CSVEVPGRVYGYTF
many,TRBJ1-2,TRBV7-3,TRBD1,TGTGCCAGCAGCACGGGACAGGGAAGCGGCTACACCTTC,CASSTGQGSGYTF
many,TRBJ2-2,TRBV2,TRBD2,TGTGCCAGCACCCAAGCGGGGGGTCCTAGCGGGGAGCTGTTTTTT,CASTQAGGPSGELFF
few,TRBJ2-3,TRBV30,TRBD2,TGTGCCTGGAGTCTAGCGGGGGGCCTCACAGATACGCAGTATTTT,CAWSLAGGLTDTQYF
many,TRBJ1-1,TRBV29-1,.,TGCAGCGCCGGCGGGGGCGGGTTAACTGAAGCTTTCTTT,CSAGGGGLTEAFF
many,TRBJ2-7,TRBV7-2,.,TGTGCCAGCAGCTTAGTTTTAGGGGGCGAGCAGTACTTC,CASSLVLGGEQYF
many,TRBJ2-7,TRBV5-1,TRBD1,TGCGCCAGCAGCTTTTACAGGGGTCTGGACGAGCAGTACTTC,CASSFYRGLDEQYF
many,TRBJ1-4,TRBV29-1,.,TGCAGCGTTGCGGACGCCCCGAAGGAAAAACTGTTTTTT,CSVADAPKEKLFF
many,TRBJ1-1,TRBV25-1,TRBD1,TGTGCCAGCACCGAGGGGAAGGGGGCAATGAACACTGAAGCTTTCTTT,CASTEGKGAMNTEAFF
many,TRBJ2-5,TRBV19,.,TGTGCCAGTAGAGGCCCGTACCAAGAGACCCAGTACTTC,CASRGPYQETQYF
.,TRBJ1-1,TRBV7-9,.,TGTGCCAGCAGCTCTTCCATCCCCGGGACTGAAGCTTTCTTT,CASSSSIPGTEAFF
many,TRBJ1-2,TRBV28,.,TGTGCCAGCAGGGCCGATTGGACCAAAGGCTATGGCTACACCTTC,CASRADWTKGYGYTF
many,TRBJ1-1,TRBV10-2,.,TGCGCCAGCAGACAGGCGAACACTGAAGCTTTCTTT,CASRQANTEAFF
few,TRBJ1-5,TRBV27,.,TGTGCCAGCAGCGGAAAATGGGGACTGGGACAGCCCCAGCATTTT,CASSGKWGLGQPQHF
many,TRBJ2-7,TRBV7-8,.,TGTGCCAGCAGCTTGGGGGAAACGGGGATGTCGGGGCAGTACTTC,CASSLGETGMSGQYF
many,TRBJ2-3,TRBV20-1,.,TGCAGTGCTAGAGATTTCAGGGGCCCAGATACGCAGTATTTT,CSARDFRGPDTQYF
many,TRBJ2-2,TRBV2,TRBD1,TGTGCCAGTGGGATGTCAGGGGGCGTGGACGGGGAGCTGTTTTTT,CASGMSGGVDGELFF
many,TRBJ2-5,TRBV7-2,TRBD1,TGTGCCAGCATCCCCGGGTGGCGGGACAGGGGGCTAGAGACCCAGTACTTC,CASIPGWRDRGLETQYF
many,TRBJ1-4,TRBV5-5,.,TGTGCCAGCAGTCCGGGCAATAGGGCAACTAATGAAAAACTGTTTTTT,CASSPGNRATNEKLFF
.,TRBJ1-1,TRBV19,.,TGTGCCAGTAGTATTGTGGTGGGCCAGAAGAACACTGAAGCTTTCTTT,CASSIVVGQKNTEAFF
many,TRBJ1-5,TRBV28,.,TGTGCCAGCAGTTCTAGGGTTTATCAGCCCCAGCATTTT,CASSSRVYQPQHF
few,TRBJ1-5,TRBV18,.,TGTGCCAGCTCACCGGCACCCTCCAAGGATCAGCCCCAGCATTTT,CASSPAPSKDQPQHF
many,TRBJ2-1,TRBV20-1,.,TGCAGTGCTAAGGGAGCGGATGAGCAGTTCTTC,CSAKGADEQFF
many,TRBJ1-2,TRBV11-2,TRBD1,TGTGCCAGCAGGCCGGGACAGGGGGACTATGGCTACACCTTC,CASRPGQGDYGYTF
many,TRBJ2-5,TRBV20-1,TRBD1,TGCAGTGCTGGAGCCAGGGGACAGGAACTAGAGACCCAGTACTTC,CSAGARGQELETQYF
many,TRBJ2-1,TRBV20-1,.,TGCAGTGCCATTGAAGCGGGCATTGGTCCCAATGAGCAGTTCTTC,CSAIEAGIGPNEQFF
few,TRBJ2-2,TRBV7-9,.,TGTGCCAGCAGCTTAGGAGACGCGGCCGGGGAGCTGTTTTTT,CASSLGDAAGELFF
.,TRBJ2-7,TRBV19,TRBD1,TGTGCCAGTAGTATTGGGACAGGCTCGTGGGTCGAGCAGTACTTC,CASSIGTGSWVEQYF
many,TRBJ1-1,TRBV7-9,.,TGTGCCAGCAGCTTAGACTTCCCCTCAGCTTTCTTT,CASSLDFPSAFF
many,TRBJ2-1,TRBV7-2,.,TGTGCCAGCAGCCCCAAGTGGCGACAGGACTACAATGAGCAGTTCTTC,CASSPKWRQDYNEQFF
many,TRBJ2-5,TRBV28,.,TGTGCCAGCAGTCTTCTACGGGAGACCCAGTACTTC,CASSLLRETQYF
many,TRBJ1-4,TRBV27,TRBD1,TGTGCCAGCAGAACAGGGGGCCCTAATGAAAAACTGTTTTTT,CASRTGGPNEKLFF
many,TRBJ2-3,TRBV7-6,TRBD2,TGTGCCAGCAGCTCCGGACTAGCCATAGGGGGCACAGATACGCAGTATTTT,CASSSGLAIGGTDTQYF
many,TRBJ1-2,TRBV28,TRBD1,TGTGCCATCACCCCGGGACAGTTTAACTATGGCTACACCTTC,CAITPGQFNYGYTF
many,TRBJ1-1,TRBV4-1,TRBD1,TGCGCCAGCAGCCAAGTACCGACAGGGGGGCTTGGGACTGAAGCTTTCTTT,CASSQVPTGGLGTEAFF
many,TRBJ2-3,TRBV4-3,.,TGCGCCAGCAGCCAAGATCCCCGCCCTATAGCCCGGTATGCAGATACGCAGTATTTT,CASSQDPRPIARYADTQYF